This TCR beta chain appears in the sequencing data of a study of molecular identifiers for immune sequencing clone quantification. About the study: In replicates, RNA from around 20,000 or 100,000 naive CD8 cells was divided five ways and four parts were sequenced.

For bulk TCR libraries, previously described methods and listed TCR primers were used. Via MiXCR, TCRdb re-called the PCR reads, giving one row per CDR3 protein. The sample comprises 400,000 to 600,000 distinct CDR3 sequences, about a fifth of which are singletons, and about 0.78% rests with the top ten. Libraries from naive CD8 cells were generated from approximately 20,000 to 980,000 sorted cells (with 10%, 30% or 50% RNA). The authors gated naive CD8 T cells as CD8+CD4-CCR7+CD45RA+ for sorting. This CDR3 has 19 residues. The V and J ends lost 7 bases and 0 bases, in that order; junction bases with no gene match: 15. CDR1 is MNHEY and CDR2 is SMNVEV in the germline V gene (reference sequence).

This sequence originates from a human donor in good health. Some libraries in this study had Jurkat cell RNA spiked in. Sequenced material: naive CD8+ T cells from blood, with Jurkat cell RNA spiked in. Subset of the sample: FACS-sorted CD8+CD4-CCR7+CD45RA+ naive T cells. The chain employs TRBV27 and TRBJ2-2; 9 bases map to TRBD2. The CDR3 sequence: CASKPPGLALGANTGELFF. Here the CDR3 DNA reads TGTGCCAGCAAGCCCCCGGGACTAGCTTTGGGGGCGAACACCGGGGAGCTGTTTTTT.